The 15 T cell receptor beta chains in this list originate from one sample, sequenced in a study of cytomegalovirus exposure and HLA in healthy donors. PCR employed 60 Vbeta and 13 Jbeta primers. Measured with immunoSEQ multiplex PCR; TCRdb has only the in-frame clones, and not every one. The repertoire holds about 130,000 clones, with over 60% as singletons. The material sequenced was PBMCs. The source is a female donor in good health and CMV-seronegative.

J is TRBJ2-7 and V is TRBV7-9; 10 bases map to TRBD2. With 4 bases clipped from V and 12 bases from J, the junction kept 9 bases outside the gene matches. CDR1 is SEHNR, CDR2 FQNEAQ, per germline (reference sequence). This CDR3 region has 13 residues. In DNA form, the CDR3 reads TGTGCCAGCAGCTATTCTAGCGGGAGAGGTCTGTACTTC. Its protein is CASSYSSGRGLYF. The variable domain in full, with the rest retrieved from reference TRBV7-9 and TRBJ2-7, is DTGVSQNPRHKITKRGQNVTFRCDPISEHNRLYWYRQTLGQGPEFLTYFQNEAQLEKSRLLSDRFSAERPKGSFSTLEIQRTEQGDSAMYLCASSYSSGRGLYFGPGTRLTVT.

This clone was recorded a few times. This sample also contains other DNA sequences that code for the same CDR3. The V gene is TRBV6-4, the J gene TRBJ2-1; 7 bases fit TRBD2. J was trimmed by 3 bases and V by 0 bases; bases with no gene match: 2. There are 15 residues in the CDR3. Looked up from germline, CDR1 is MRHNA and CDR2 is SNTAGT. In nucleotides, the CDR3 is TGTGCCAGCAGTGACTCAGCGGGGAGCTACAATGAGCAGTTCTTC. Protein: CASSDSAGSYNEQFF.

This sequence joins TRBV7-8 and TRBJ1-5; TRBD1 matches 10 bases. V dropped 2 bases and J dropped 7; count of bases not matched to a gene: 11. The germline V gene has CDR1 SGHVS and CDR2 FQNEAQ. This CDR3 has 17 amino acids. CDR3 in amino acids: CASSLTPGTGVGQPQHF. The CDR3 region has the DNA TGTGCCAGCAGCTTAACCCCCGGGACAGGGGTTGGGCAGCCCCAGCATTTT. Full variable domain (outside the CDR3, taken from reference TRBV7-8 and TRBJ1-5): GAGVSQSPRYKVAKRGQDVALRCDPISGHVSLFWYQQALGQGPEFLTYFQNEAQLDKSGLPSDRFFAERPEGSVSTLKIQRTQQEDSAVYLCASSLTPGTGVGQPQHFGDGTRLSIL.

The chain carries TRBV5-1 and TRBJ2-5; 8 bases map to TRBD1. The CDR3 has 12 amino acids. V dropped 4 bases and J dropped 4; count of bases not matched to a gene: 0. Per the germline V gene, CDR1 is SGHRS and CDR2 is YFSETQ. For the CDR3, the DNA is TGCGCCAGCAGCGGGACAGGAGAGACCCAGTACTTC. This encodes CASSGTGETQYF.

This chain uses TRBV21-1 with TRBJ2-7; no DNA check was done on the table's D call, TRBD2. TRBV21-1 is noted as a pseudogene. The CDR3 covers 18 residues. CDR3 DNA sequence: TGTGCCCCCGACTTGAATAGCGGGAGAGGGTCGAAGACCGGGAAGCAGTACTTC. This sequence encodes CAPDLNSGRGSKTGKQYF.

V usage is TRBV7-9 and J usage is TRBJ2-7; 11 nucleotides match TRBD2. Looked up from germline, CDR1 is SEHNR and CDR2 is FQNEAQ (reference sequence). V trimming: 5 bases; J trimming: 0 bases; junction bases outside the gene matches: 15. The length of the CDR3 is 19 residues. For the CDR3, the DNA is TGTGCCAGCAGCAACCTAGGAGGACTAGCGGGCAGCACCTCCTACGAGCAGTACTTC. It encodes CASSNLGGLAGSTSYEQYF.

This chain uses TRBV6-6 with TRBJ1-1; possible D gene TRBD1, 6 bases. Trimming took 7 bases from V and 1 from J, leaving 13 bases between them. Germline lookup yields CDR1 MNHNY and CDR2 SVGAGI (reference sequence). The CDR3 runs 14 residues. DNA for the CDR3: TGTGCCAGCACCCCGGACAGACCGAACACTGAAGCTTTCTTT. Residues: CASTPDRPNTEAFF.

This chain connects TRBV9 to TRBJ2-5; 9 bases match TRBD1. Looked up from germline, CDR1 is SGDLS and CDR2 is YYNGEE. V shed 0 bases and J 11 bases; nucleotides not matched to a gene: 11. CDR3 size: 15 residues. Here the CDR3 reads CASSVGRDRELEQYF. CDR3 DNA sequence: TGTGCCAGCAGCGTAGGGAGGGACAGGGAATTAGAGCAGTACTTC.

This chain links TRBV5-1 with TRBJ2-7; D might be TRBD2 (6 bases). The V and J ends lost 0 bases and 3 bases respectively, with 7 bases between them. The germline V gene has CDR1 SGHRS and CDR2 YFSETQ. The length of the CDR3 is 13 residues. In DNA form, the CDR3 reads TGCGCCAGCAGCTTGGGGACTATCTACGAGCAGTACTTC. This codes for CASSLGTIYEQYF.

The chain joins TRBV7-6 to TRBJ2-5, with a weak D call TRBD2 (6 bases). The V end was cut by 2 bases, the J end by 4 bases, with 14 bases between. Germline assignment: CDR1 SGHVS and CDR2 FNYEAQ. The CDR3 is 15 amino acids. CDR3 loop: CASSLQGGKGETQYF. The CDR3 region has the DNA TGTGCCAGCAGCTTACAGGGCGGGAAGGGAGAGACCCAGTACTTC.

The rearrangement uses TRBV6-1 and TRBJ1-1, with 7 nucleotides matching TRBD1. Trimming took 5 bases from V and 6 from J; bases not matched to a gene: 9. There are 14 residues in the CDR3. The germline V gene has CDR1 MNHNS and CDR2 SASEGT. CDR3 coding DNA: TGTGCCAGCAGTCGAACCGGGACAGTGCCTGAAGCTTTCTTT. Its translation: CASSRTGTVPEAFF.

The gene calls are TRBV14 and TRBJ1-2; D gene uncertain. Trimming removed 0 bases from V and 4 bases from J, with 6 bases in between. The germline gives CDR1 SGHDN, CDR2 FVKESK. The CDR3 sequence is 13 residues long. DNA for the CDR3: TGTGCCAGCAGCCAAGATCGGGGCTATGGCTACACCTTC. Translating gives CASSQDRGYGYTF.

The gene calls are TRBV27 and TRBJ1-2; 8 nucleotides align to TRBD1. Germline CDR1 is MNHEY and CDR2 is SMNVEV (reference sequence). J was trimmed by 4 bases and V by 4 bases; bases with no gene match: 20. The CDR3 has 19 residues. Here the CDR3 reads CASSSSERTGLRGGYGYTF. The DNA of the CDR3 is TGTGCCAGCAGTTCGTCCGAGAGGACAGGGTTAAGGGGTGGCTATGGCTACACCTTC.

This clone has a single count. The J gene is TRBJ2-3, the V gene TRBV9; TRBD2 agrees at 11 bases. The CDR3 consists of 18 residues. CDR1 SGDLS and CDR2 YYNGEE come from the germline V gene. J was trimmed by 1 base and V by 0 bases; bases with no gene match: 7. The CDR3 loop is CASSVEASGRPGTDTQYF. The CDR3 bases are TGTGCCAGCAGCGTAGAGGCTAGCGGGAGGCCCGGCACAGATACGCAGTATTTT.

The chain links TRBV5-4 to TRBJ2-1; 7 bases fit TRBD1. Germline lookup yields CDR1 SGHNT and CDR2 YYREEE (reference sequence). The CDR3 runs 16 residues. V shed 5 bases and J 1 base; nucleotides not matched to a gene: 9. The CDR3 coding sequence is TGTGCCAGCAGTTATGTCAGGGGGTTTTCCTACAATGAGCAGTTCTTC. Its protein is CASSYVRGFSYNEQFF.